This TCR beta chain was sequenced during a study of CD8 T cells in ankylosing spondylitis. Study outcomes and limitations: CD8+ disease-linked clones were present at relatively low frequencies in blood. Made up of fewer than ten highly homologous variants, a TCR beta motif appeared characteristic of ankylosing spondylitis blood. A number of the motif variants had already been described in reactive arthritis synovial fluid and blood. Reportedly, significant enrichment of disease-linked clones occurred in matched ankylosing spondylitis synovial fluid.

This clonotype was counted ten times or more. Its specificity is unknown. Germline values: CDR1 KGHDR, CDR2 SFDVKD. This CDR3 comprises 16 residues. Trimming at V came to 4 bases and at J to 0 bases, leaving 6 bases not matched to a gene. Quantitative barcoded 5'-RACE was used to prepare TCR beta libraries. TCRdb reanalysed the 5' RACE reads using MiXCR and keeps one entry per CDR3 protein. Of over 450,000 distinct CDR3 sequences in the sample, about 12% were seen once. This sequence joins TRBV24-1 and TRBJ1-2, with 8 bases fitting TRBD1. The sequenced sample was blood, either unsorted or a sorted T cell fraction (not recorded which). The sequence was obtained from a male donor with ankylosing spondylitis. The CDR3 sequence: CATSDPGQGANYGYTF. CDR3 bases: TGTGCCACCAGTGACCCCGGACAGGGAGCTAACTATGGCTACACCTTC.